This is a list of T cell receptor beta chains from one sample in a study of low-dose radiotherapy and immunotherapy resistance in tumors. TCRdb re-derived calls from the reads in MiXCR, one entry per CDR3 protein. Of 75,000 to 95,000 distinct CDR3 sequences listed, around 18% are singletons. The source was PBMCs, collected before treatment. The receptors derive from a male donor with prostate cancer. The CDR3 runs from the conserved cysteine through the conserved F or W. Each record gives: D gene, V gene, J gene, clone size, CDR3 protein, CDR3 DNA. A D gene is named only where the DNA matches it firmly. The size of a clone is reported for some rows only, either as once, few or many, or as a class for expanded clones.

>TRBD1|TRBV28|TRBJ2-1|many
CASRKTGVNEQFF
TGTGCCAGCAGGAAGACAGGGGTCAATGAGCAGTTCTTC
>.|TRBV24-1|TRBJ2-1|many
CATSDLDYEQFF
TGTGCCACCAGTGACCTAGACTATGAGCAGTTCTTC
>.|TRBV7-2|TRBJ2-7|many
CASSARTAVVQYEQYF
TGTGCCAGCAGCGCCAGGACAGCGGTAGTTCAGTACGAGCAGTACTTC
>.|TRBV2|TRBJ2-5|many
CASSEWEDLRETQYF
TGTGCCAGCAGTGAATGGGAAGATTTACGCGAGACCCAGTACTTC
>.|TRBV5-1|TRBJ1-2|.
CASSLAGQRQDYGYTF
TGCGCCAGCAGCTTGGCAGGGCAGCGACAGGACTATGGCTACACCTTC
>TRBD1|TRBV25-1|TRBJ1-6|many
CASGQGTSPLHF
TGTGCCAGCGGACAGGGGACTTCACCCCTCCACTTT
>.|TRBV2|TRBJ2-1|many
CASSEIGGSDEQFF
TGTGCCAGCAGTGAAATTGGAGGGTCGGATGAGCAGTTCTTC
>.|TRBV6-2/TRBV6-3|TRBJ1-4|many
CASSYSSDEKLFF
TGTGCCAGCAGTTACTCGAGCGATGAAAAACTGTTTTTT
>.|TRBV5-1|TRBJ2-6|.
CASTGNTGGANVLTF
TGCGCCAGCACCGGGAACACGGGGGGGGCCAACGTCCTGACTTTC
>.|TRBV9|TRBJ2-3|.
CASSVATLGKGTDTQYF
TGTGCCAGCAGCGTAGCTACCCTGGGCAAAGGAACAGATACGCAGTATTTT
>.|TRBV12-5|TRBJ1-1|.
CASGPGLARGTEAFF
TGTGCTAGTGGTCCCGGGTTGGCGCGGGGCACTGAAGCTTTCTTT
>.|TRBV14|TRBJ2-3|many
CASSQVQGTLTDTQYF
TGTGCCAGCAGCCAAGTTCAGGGGACGCTCACAGATACGCAGTATTTT
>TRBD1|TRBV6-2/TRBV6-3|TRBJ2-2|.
CASSFGTGSTGELFF
TGTGCCAGCAGCTTCGGGACAGGGTCCACCGGGGAGCTGTTTTTT
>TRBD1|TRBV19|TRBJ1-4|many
CASSRPGQGEEKLFF
TGTGCCAGTAGTAGACCGGGACAGGGCGAAGAAAAACTGTTTTTT
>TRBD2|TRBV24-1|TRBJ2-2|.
CATSDPGGRVTTGELFF
TGTGCCACCAGTGACCCTGGCGGGAGGGTGACCACCGGGGAGCTGTTTTTT
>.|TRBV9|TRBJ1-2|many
CASSDEAHGDYGYTF
TGTGCCAGCAGCGACGAGGCCCATGGGGACTATGGCTACACCTTC
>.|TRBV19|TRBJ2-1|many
CASSPRQNNEQFF
TGTGCCAGTAGTCCAAGACAGAACAATGAGCAGTTCTTC
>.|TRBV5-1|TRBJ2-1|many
CASSLGVVGPADEQFF
TGCGCCAGCAGCTTGGGCGTCGTTGGCCCCGCGGATGAGCAGTTCTTC
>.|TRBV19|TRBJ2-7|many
CASSGSNRPPYEQYF
TGTGCCAGTAGTGGGAGTAACAGGCCCCCCTACGAGCAGTACTTC
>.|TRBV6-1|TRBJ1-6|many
CASSEVPSLSPLHF
TGTGCCAGCAGTGAAGTTCCCAGTCTTTCACCCCTCCACTTT
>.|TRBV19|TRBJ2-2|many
CASSGTADTGELFF
TGTGCCAGTAGTGGGACGGCGGACACCGGGGAGCTGTTTTTT
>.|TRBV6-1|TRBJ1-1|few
CASSAGQMNTEAFF
TGTGCCAGCAGTGCCGGACAGATGAACACTGAAGCTTTCTTT
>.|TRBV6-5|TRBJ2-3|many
CASSSGSPDTQYF
TGTGCCAGCAGTTCCGGGAGCCCAGATACGCAGTATTTT
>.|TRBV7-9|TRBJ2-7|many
CASSLMREQYF
TGTGCCAGCAGCTTAATGCGGGAGCAGTACTTC
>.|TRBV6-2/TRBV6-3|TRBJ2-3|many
CASRVGAAQYF
TGTGCCAGCAGAGTGGGTGCGGCGCAGTATTTT
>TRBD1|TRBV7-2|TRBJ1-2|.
CASSLPPGQGINYGYTF
TGTGCCAGCAGCTTACCTCCGGGACAGGGAATTAACTATGGCTACACCTTC
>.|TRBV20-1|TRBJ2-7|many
CSVYQGLSYEQYF
TGCAGTGTCTACCAGGGGCTGTCCTACGAGCAGTACTTC
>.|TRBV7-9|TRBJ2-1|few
CASFFGYNEQFF
TGTGCCAGCTTCTTTGGGTACAATGAGCAGTTCTTC
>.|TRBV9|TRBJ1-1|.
CASGGLTNTEAFF
TGTGCCAGCGGGGGTTTGACGAACACTGAAGCTTTCTTT
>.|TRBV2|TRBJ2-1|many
CASSSDQSYNEQFF
TGTGCCAGTTCGTCCGATCAGTCTTACAATGAGCAGTTCTTC
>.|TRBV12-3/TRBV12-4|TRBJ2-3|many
CASSSRTDTQYF
TGTGCCAGCAGTTCCCGCACAGATACGCAGTATTTT
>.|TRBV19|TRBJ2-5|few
CASSILPQGRRETQYF
TGTGCCAGTAGTATTTTGCCCCAGGGTCGGCGAGAGACCCAGTACTTC
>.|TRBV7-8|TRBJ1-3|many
CASSLERAGNTIYF
TGTGCCAGCAGCTTAGAGCGGGCTGGAAACACCATATATTTT
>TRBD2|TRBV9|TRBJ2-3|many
CASSGSGSTDTQYF
TGTGCCAGCAGCGGTAGCGGGAGCACAGATACGCAGTATTTT
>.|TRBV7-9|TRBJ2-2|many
CASSLAGGPLAELFF
TGTGCCAGCAGCTTAGCGGGGGGACCTCTCGCTGAGCTGTTTTTT
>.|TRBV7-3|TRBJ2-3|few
CASSLTDPGSFADTQYF
TGTGCCAGCAGCTTAACGGATCCAGGATCTTTCGCAGATACGCAGTATTTT
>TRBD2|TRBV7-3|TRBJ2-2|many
CASSLSGSQVTGELFF
TGTGCCAGCAGCTTAAGCGGGAGCCAAGTCACCGGGGAGCTGTTTTTT
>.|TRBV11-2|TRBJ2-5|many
CASSLRIKETQYF
TGTGCCAGCAGCTTAAGGATTAAAGAGACCCAGTACTTC
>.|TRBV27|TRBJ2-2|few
CASSLTRARELFF
TGTGCCAGCAGTTTAACCCGGGCCCGGGAGCTGTTTTTT
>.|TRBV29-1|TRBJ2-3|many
CSVELGRSTDTQYF
TGCAGCGTTGAGCTGGGCAGGTCCACAGATACGCAGTATTTT
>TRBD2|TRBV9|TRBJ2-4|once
CASSKGLAGVGNIQYF
TGTGCCAGCAGCAAAGGACTAGCGGGCGTGGGAAACATTCAGTACTTC
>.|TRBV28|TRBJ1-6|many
CAITGRRNSPLHF
TGTGCCATCACTGGAAGGAGGAATTCACCCCTCCACTTT
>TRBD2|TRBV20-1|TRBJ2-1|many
CSAEGLAATYNEQFF
TGCAGTGCAGAAGGACTAGCGGCGACCTACAATGAGCAGTTCTTC
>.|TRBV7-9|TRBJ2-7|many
CASSPSRFAYEQYF
TGTGCCAGCAGTCCTTCCAGGTTTGCCTACGAGCAGTACTTC
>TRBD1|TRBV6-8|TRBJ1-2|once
CASSRTGVGYGYTF
TGTGCCAGCAGCCGGACAGGGGTTGGCTATGGCTACACCTTC
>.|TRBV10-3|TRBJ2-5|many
CAIRGIRENQETQYF
TGTGCCATCAGGGGGATCCGGGAAAACCAAGAGACCCAGTACTTC
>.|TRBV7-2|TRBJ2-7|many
CASSWGAYEQYF
TGTGCCAGCAGCTGGGGGGCATACGAGCAGTACTTC
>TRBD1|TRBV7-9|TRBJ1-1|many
CASSSQTGPTEAFF
TGTGCCAGCAGCTCCCAGACAGGGCCCACTGAAGCTTTCTTT
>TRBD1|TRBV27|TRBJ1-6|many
CASSPQTGNNSPLHF
TGTGCCAGCAGTCCGCAGACAGGGAATAATTCACCCCTCCACTTT
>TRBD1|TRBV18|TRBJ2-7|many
CASSHTGTGGVYEQYF
TGTGCCAGCTCACATACCGGGACAGGGGGCGTTTACGAGCAGTACTTC